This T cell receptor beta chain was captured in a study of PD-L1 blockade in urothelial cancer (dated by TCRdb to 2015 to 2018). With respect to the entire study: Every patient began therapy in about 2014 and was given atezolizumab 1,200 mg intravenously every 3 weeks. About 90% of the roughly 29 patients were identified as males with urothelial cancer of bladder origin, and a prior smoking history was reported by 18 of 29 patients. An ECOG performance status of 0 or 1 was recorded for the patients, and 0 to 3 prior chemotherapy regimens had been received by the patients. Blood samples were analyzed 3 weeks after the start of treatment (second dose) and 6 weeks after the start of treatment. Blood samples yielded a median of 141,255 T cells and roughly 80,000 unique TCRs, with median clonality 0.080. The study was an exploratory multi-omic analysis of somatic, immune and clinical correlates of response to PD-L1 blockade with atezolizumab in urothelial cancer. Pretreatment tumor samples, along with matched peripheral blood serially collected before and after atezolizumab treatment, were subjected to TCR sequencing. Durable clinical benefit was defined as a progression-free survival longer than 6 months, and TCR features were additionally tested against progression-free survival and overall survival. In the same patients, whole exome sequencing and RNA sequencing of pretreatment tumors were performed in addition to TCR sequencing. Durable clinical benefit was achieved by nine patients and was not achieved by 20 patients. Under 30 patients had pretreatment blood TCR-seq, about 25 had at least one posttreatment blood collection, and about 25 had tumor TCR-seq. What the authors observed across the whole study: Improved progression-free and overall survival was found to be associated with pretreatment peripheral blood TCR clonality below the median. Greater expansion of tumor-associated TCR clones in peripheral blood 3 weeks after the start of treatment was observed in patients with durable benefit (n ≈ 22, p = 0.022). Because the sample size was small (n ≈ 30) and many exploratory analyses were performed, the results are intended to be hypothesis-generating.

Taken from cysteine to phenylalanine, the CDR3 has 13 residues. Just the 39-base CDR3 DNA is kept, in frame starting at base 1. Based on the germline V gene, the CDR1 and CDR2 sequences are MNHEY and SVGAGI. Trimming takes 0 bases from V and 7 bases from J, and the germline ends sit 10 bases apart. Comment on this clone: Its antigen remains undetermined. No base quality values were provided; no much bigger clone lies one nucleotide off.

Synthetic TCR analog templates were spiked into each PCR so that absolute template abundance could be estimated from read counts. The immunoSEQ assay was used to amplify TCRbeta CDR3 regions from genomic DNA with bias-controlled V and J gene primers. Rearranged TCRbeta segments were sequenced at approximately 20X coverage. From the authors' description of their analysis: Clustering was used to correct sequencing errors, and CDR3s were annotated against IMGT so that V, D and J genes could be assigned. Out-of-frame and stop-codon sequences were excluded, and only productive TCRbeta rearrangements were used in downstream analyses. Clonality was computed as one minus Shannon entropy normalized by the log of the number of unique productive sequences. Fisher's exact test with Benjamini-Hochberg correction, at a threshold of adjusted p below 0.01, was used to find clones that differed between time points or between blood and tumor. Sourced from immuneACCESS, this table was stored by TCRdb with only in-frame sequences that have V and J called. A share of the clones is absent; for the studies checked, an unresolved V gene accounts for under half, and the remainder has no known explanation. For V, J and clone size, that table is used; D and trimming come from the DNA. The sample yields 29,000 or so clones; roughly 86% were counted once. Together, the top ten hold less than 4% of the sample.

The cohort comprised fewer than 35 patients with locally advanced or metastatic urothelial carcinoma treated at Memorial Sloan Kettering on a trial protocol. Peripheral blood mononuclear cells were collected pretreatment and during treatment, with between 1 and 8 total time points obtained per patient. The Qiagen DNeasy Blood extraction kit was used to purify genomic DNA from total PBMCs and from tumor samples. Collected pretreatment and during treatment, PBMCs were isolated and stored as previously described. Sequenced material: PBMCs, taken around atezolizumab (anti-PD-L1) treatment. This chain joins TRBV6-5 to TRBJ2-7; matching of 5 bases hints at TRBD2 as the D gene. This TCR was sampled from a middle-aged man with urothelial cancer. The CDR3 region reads CASSYSYGNEQYF. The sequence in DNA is TGTGCCAGCAGTTACTCGTACGGGAATGAGCAGTACTTC.